A selection of T cell receptor beta chains follows, all from one sample in a study of T cell changes during pregnancy in multiple sclerosis. The protocol was immunoSEQ multiplex PCR, while the TCRdb copy is restricted to in-frame clones and leaves out a portion. The sample lists about 72,000 clones; 90% to 95% were seen once. The specimen was peripheral blood, collected in the third trimester of pregnancy. All receptors come from a female donor in good health, enrolled as a control in a pregnancy study. The CDR3 runs from the conserved cysteine through the conserved F or W. Fields, in order: V gene, J gene, clone size, D gene, CDR3 DNA, CDR3 protein. The D gene is left open where the match is weak. Clone size is given for some rows only: seen once, a few or many times, or a class if the clone is expanded.

>TRBV11-2|TRBJ2-7|.|.
TGTGCCAGCAGGGACAGCCTCCGGGAGCAGTACTTC
CASRDSLREQYF
>TRBV5-1|TRBJ2-7|.|TRBD1
TGCGCCAGCAGCTTGGCCGGGACAGGGTCCTACGAGCAGTACTTC
CASSLAGTGSYEQYF
>TRBV27|TRBJ2-2|.|TRBD2
TGTGCCAGCAGCGGGACTAGCGGGAGGGCGTGGGGACCCGGGGAGCTGTTTTTT
CASSGTSGRAWGPGELFF
>TRBV30|TRBJ1-5|once|.
TGTGCCTGGAGTGGACAGGGCAATCAGCCCCAGCATTTT
CAWSGQGNQPQHF
>TRBV7-8|TRBJ2-7|.|.
TGTGCCAGCACTCAGGAGAGGGAATGGTCCTACGAGCAGTACTTC
CASTQEREWSYEQYF
>TRBV7-2|TRBJ1-5|.|TRBD1
TGTGCCAGCAGCCACAGTCGGGACAGGGGCAATCAGCCCCAGCATTTT
CASSHSRDRGNQPQHF
>TRBV7-2|TRBJ1-6|.|TRBD1
TGTGCCATCAATACGGACAGGGGGAATTCACCCCTCCACTTT
CAINTDRGNSPLHF
>TRBV2|TRBJ1-4|.|.
TGTGCCAGCAATAGAGACGGGGGGAAACTGTTTTTT
CASNRDGGKLFF
>TRBV13|TRBJ1-1|.|.
TGTGCCAGCACCACTCACCTTCGGGACACCATATTGAACACTGAAGCTTTCTTT
CASTTHLRDTILNTEAFF
>TRBV7-2|TRBJ1-5|.|.
TGTGCCAGCAGGCAATCGTCTCTTCCGGAGCCCCAGCATTTT
CASRQSSLPEPQHF
>TRBV5-1|TRBJ2-3|.|.
TGCGCCAGCAGCCTCAGCACAGATACGCAGTATTTT
CASSLSTDTQYF
>TRBV5-4|TRBJ1-2|.|.
TGTGCCAGCAGCTTGGCCGTCAGGAACTATGGCTACACCTTC
CASSLAVRNYGYTF